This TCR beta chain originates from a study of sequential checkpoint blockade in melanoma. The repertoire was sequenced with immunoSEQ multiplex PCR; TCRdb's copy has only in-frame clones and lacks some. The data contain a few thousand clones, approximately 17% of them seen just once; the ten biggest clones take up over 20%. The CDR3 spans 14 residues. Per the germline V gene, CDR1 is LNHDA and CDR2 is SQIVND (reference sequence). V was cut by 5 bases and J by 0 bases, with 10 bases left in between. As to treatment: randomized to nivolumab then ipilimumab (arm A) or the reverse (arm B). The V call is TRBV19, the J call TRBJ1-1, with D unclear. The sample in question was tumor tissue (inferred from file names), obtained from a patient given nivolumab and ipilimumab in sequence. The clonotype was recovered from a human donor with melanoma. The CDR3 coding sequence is TGTGCCAGTAGTCCTGTTTCAGTGAACACTGAAGCTTTCTTT. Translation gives CASSPVSVNTEAFF.